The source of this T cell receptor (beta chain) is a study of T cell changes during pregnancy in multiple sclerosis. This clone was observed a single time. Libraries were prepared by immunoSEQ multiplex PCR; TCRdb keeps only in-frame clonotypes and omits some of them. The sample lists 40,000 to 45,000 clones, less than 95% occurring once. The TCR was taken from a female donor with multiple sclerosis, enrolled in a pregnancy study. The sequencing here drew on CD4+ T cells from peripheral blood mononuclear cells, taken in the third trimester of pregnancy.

The CDR3 sequence is CASSLKQNTGELFF. For the CDR3, the DNA is TGTGCCAGCAGCTTAAAACAGAACACCGGGGAGCTGTTTTTT. The V and J genes are TRBV7-2 and TRBJ2-2; D is unclear. Germline V CDR1 and CDR2: SGHTA, FQGNSA. CDR3 length: 14 amino acids. V lost 2 bases and J lost 1, with 5 bases in between.